The source of this T cell receptor beta chain is a study of T cells in Graves' hyperthyroidism and ophthalmopathy. CDR3 length: 13 amino acids. CDR1 is SNHLY, CDR2 FYNNEI, per germline. V was pared by 6 bases and J by 6 bases, with 3 bases of the junction left unmatched. TCR beta CDR3 sequences were amplified from RNA transcripts. An initial round of RT-PCR targeting the TCR CDR3 relied on the HTBI primer set. TCRdb fed the multiplex PCR reads into MiXCR, producing one record per CDR3 protein. Among over 550,000 distinct CDR3 sequences, approximately 15% were seen once, and the ten largest hold about 20%.

The chain uses TRBV2 and TRBJ2-2, with 8 nucleotides matching TRBD1. This clonotype was obtained from a woman younger than 35 with Graves' hyperthyroidism. Sequences were obtained from blood. The CDR3 sequence is CASSYRGAGELFF. The CDR3 nucleotides read TGTGCCAGCAGCTACAGGGGGGCCGGGGAGCTGTTTTTT. Using reference TRBV2 and TRBJ2-2 for the parts outside the CDR3, the full variable domain is EPEVTQTPSHQVTQMGQEVILRCVPISNHLYFYWYRQILGQKVEFLVSFYNNEISEKSEIFDDQFSVERPDGSNFTLKIRSTKLEDSAMYFCASSYRGAGELFFGEGSRLTVL.